The 14 T cell receptor beta chains reported below all come from one sample, sequenced in a study of cytomegalovirus exposure and HLA in healthy donors. A multiplex PCR was run with 60 Vbeta primers and 13 Jbeta primers. The data were produced by immunoSEQ multiplex PCR, yet TCRdb's version contains in-frame clones alone and is incomplete. This sample has over 130,000 clones, with about 76% found just once. The sample was PBMCs. These receptors were obtained from a human donor in good health.

The rearrangement joins TRBV6-6 to TRBJ2-2; D unresolved. The V gene's germline CDR1 is MNHNY and CDR2 SVGAGI (reference sequence). The CDR3 length is 13 residues. Trimming took 8 bases from V and 7 from J, leaving 14 bases between them. This chain's CDR3 is CASSTRVVGELFF. The DNA of the CDR3 is TGTGCCAGCTCTACCCGAGTTGTCGGGGAGCTGTTTTTT.

The chain employs TRBV7-9 and TRBJ2-7, with 7 positions matching TRBD2. This CDR3 comprises 12 residues. J was trimmed by 9 bases and V by 8 bases; bases with no gene match: 10. Germline V gene lookup returns CDR1 SEHNR and CDR2 FQNEAQ (reference sequence). The DNA for the CDR3 is TGTGCCAGCGCGCTGGAAGCTAGCGGGCAGTACTTC. Translating it yields CASALEASGQYF.

Here the CDR3 reads CASSPKLAEKITDTQYF. The DNA for the CDR3 is TGTGCCAGTAGTCCAAAACTAGCGGAGAAGATAACAGATACGCAGTATTTT. The genes are TRBV19 and TRBJ2-3; 8 bases map to TRBD2. Trimming took 5 bases from V and 3 from J; bases not matched to a gene: 13. The germline gives CDR1 LNHDA, CDR2 SQIVND (reference sequence). The CDR3 consists of 17 residues.

The chain is built from TRBV6-5 and TRBJ1-5; 8 bases agree with TRBD1. Germline values: CDR1 MNHEY, CDR2 SVGAGI. The J segment lost 6 bases and the V segment lost 4 bases, leaving 11 bases of the junction unmatched. This CDR3 is built from 16 residues. The CDR3 DNA reads TGTGCCAGCAGTTTTCCGGGACAGGTAGCCGCTCAGCCCCAGCATTTT. Translated: CASSFPGQVAAQPQHF.

The J gene is TRBJ2-3, the V gene TRBV5-4; TRBD2 matches 7 bases. The junction had 9 bases not matched to a gene; V was cut back by 3 bases and J by 2 bases. CDR3 size: 16 residues. Germline CDR1 reads SGHNT; CDR2 reads YYREEE (reference sequence). The CDR3 here is CASSSPASGYTDTQYF. DNA of the CDR3: TGTGCCAGCAGCTCCCCGGCTAGCGGCTACACAGATACGCAGTATTTT.

V usage is TRBV7-6 and J usage is TRBJ1-2; D is possibly TRBD1 (6 bases). The V end was cut by 5 bases, the J end by 8 bases, with 21 bases between. The CDR3 is 15 residues long. From germline, CDR1 is SGHVS and CDR2 FNYEAQ. The CDR3 sequence: CASSLIGGGEGGYTF. The CDR3 DNA sequence: TGTGCCAGCAGCCTAATAGGGGGGGGCGAGGGAGGCTACACCTTC.

J is TRBJ1-1 and V is TRBV6-1; D possibly corresponds to TRBD1 (6 bases). The germline V and J ends were trimmed by 6 bases and 3 bases, with 8 bases remaining between them. Germline lookup yields CDR1 MNHNS and CDR2 SASEGT. CDR3 size: 12 residues. The CDR3 reads CASSPGDTEAFF. The CDR3 DNA sequence: TGTGCCAGCAGCCCAGGGGACACTGAAGCTTTCTTT.

The chain uses TRBV15 and TRBJ2-2, with D tentatively TRBD2 (6 bases). V was shortened by 0 bases and J by 0 bases, with 8 bases between the two germline ends. The CDR3 is 16 residues long. Per the germline V gene, CDR1 is LNHNV and CDR2 is YYDKDF (reference sequence). In DNA, the CDR3 is TGTGCCACCAGCAGAGATCCGGGGGCGAACACCGGGGAGCTGTTTTTT. It yields the protein CATSRDPGANTGELFF.

This chain links TRBV27 with TRBJ2-2, with D possibly being TRBD1 (5 bases). CDR3 length equals 13 residues. Trimming pared 3 bases from V and 6 bases from J, leaving 8 bases between. Germline V gene lookup returns CDR1 MNHEY and CDR2 SMNVEV (reference sequence). CDR3 in amino acids: CASSFVRAGELFF. In DNA, the CDR3 is TGTGCCAGCAGTTTCGTCAGGGCCGGGGAGCTGTTTTTT.

This rearrangement joins TRBV6-6 to TRBJ1-4; D call uncertain. V gave up 2 bases and J gave up 8 bases, with 3 bases separating them. The CDR3 is 11 residues long. From germline, CDR1 is MNHNY and CDR2 SVGAGI (reference sequence). The CDR3 here is CASSYQEKLFF. The CDR3, as DNA: TGTGCCAGCAGTTACCAGGAAAAACTGTTTTTT.

V is TRBV28 and J is TRBJ2-3; 10 nucleotides align to TRBD2. The ends lost 3 bases at V and 5 bases at J; junction bases unmatched: 11. CDR1 MDHEN and CDR2 SYDVKM come from the germline V gene. The CDR3 consists of 17 residues. The CDR3: CASSFGRASGSLDTQYF. In nucleotides, the CDR3 is TGTGCCAGCAGTTTCGGGAGGGCTAGCGGGAGTTTAGATACGCAGTATTTT.

The genes are TRBV7-2 and TRBJ2-3, with TRBD1 matching 9 bases. From germline, CDR1 is SGHTA and CDR2 FQGNSA. CDR3 length: 17 amino acids. V gave up 4 bases and J gave up 4 bases; unmatched junction bases: 12. The CDR3 here is CASSSSPGTGIADTQYF. The CDR3, as DNA: TGTGCCAGCAGCTCCAGTCCCGGGACAGGGATCGCAGATACGCAGTATTTT. The variable domain in full, with the rest retrieved from reference TRBV7-2 and TRBJ2-3, is GAGVSQSPSNKVTEKGKDVELRCDPISGHTALYWYRQSLGQGLEFLIYFQGNSAPDKSGLPSDRFSAERTGGSVSTLTIQRTQQEDSAVYLCASSSSPGTGIADTQYFGPGTRLTVL.

This sequence joins TRBV27 and TRBJ1-3; D is unclear. The CDR3 spans 14 residues. In germline, CDR1 is MNHEY, CDR2 SMNVEV (reference sequence). The V end was cut by 3 bases, the J end by 0 bases, with 6 bases between. CDR3 coding DNA: TGTGCCAGCAGTTTGAGTATCTCTGGAAACACCATATATTTT. It codes for CASSLSISGNTIYF.

This clone was found a few times. The V and J genes are TRBV28 and TRBJ1-1, with a tentative D call TRBD1 (5 bases). The length of the CDR3 is 14 residues. Germline assignment: CDR1 MDHEN and CDR2 SYDVKM. V was trimmed by 8 bases and J by 3 bases, leaving 16 bases between them. CDR3 residues: CASHSTRQHTEAFF. In DNA, the CDR3 is TGTGCCAGCCACTCGACTCGACAGCACACTGAAGCTTTCTTT.